A single sample is the source of the 15 T cell receptor beta chains below, sequenced in a study of Siglec-9 on CD8 T cells in melanoma. The data were produced by immunoSEQ multiplex PCR, yet TCRdb's version contains in-frame clones alone and is incomplete. The sample contains about 36,000 clones, 80% to 85% of which appear only once. Sequencing input: Siglec-9- CD8+ T cells sorted from blood. These receptors were taken from a human donor in good health.

V gene TRBV5-3 combines with J gene TRBJ2-1, with 7 bases aligning to TRBD2. TRBV5-3 is marked as an open reading frame, function uncertain. V lost 2 bases, J lost 6 bases, and 14 bases stayed unmatched. The CDR3 has 17 amino acids. The CDR3 loop reads CARSLLAPRPPTNEQFF. CDR3 in DNA: TGTGCCAGAAGCTTACTAGCGCCCCGCCCCCCCACCAATGAGCAGTTCTTC.

The chain uses TRBV28 and TRBJ2-7; TRBD2 agrees at 13 bases. Germline CDR1 MDHEN, CDR2 SYDVKM. Trimming removed 5 bases from V and 5 bases from J; junction bases left unmatched: 9. This CDR3 has 16 amino acids. CDR3 sequence reads: CASSTSGRAVGDEQYF. In DNA, the CDR3 is TGTGCCAGCAGTACTAGCGGGAGGGCCGTCGGGGACGAGCAGTACTTC.

CDR3 loop: CASALRRYYEQYF. As DNA, the CDR3 is TGTGCCAGCGCTCTCCGCAGATACTACGAGCAGTACTTC. This sequence joins TRBV6-5 and TRBJ2-7; D is undetermined. V dropped 8 bases and J dropped 3 bases, with 14 bases sitting between them. CDR3 length: 13 residues. The germline V gene has CDR1 MNHEY and CDR2 SVGAGI.

The rearrangement links TRBV6-1 to TRBJ2-6; D is perhaps TRBD1 (6 bases). Germline V gene data show CDR1 as MNHNS and CDR2 as SASEGT. Trimming took off 8 bases at V and 4 bases at J, with 15 bases between the two ends. CDR3 length: 15 residues. In DNA form, the CDR3 reads TGTGCCAGCGGAACCGGGACATCCGGGGCCAACGTCCTGACTTTC. Translation: CASGTGTSGANVLTF.

The chain employs TRBV7-9 and TRBJ2-6, with TRBD2 matching over 9 bases. CDR1 and CDR2 from the germline V gene are SEHNR and FQNEAQ (reference sequence). There are 19 residues in the CDR3. The V segment lost 0 bases and the J segment 0 bases; nucleotides outside the gene matches: 6. The CDR3: CASSLASGGLSSGANVLTF. The CDR3 nucleotides are TGTGCCAGCAGCTTAGCTAGCGGGGGCCTCAGCTCTGGGGCCAACGTCCTGACTTTC.

This clone showed up just once. The chain recombines TRBV14 with TRBJ2-3, with D hard to call. V lost 1 base and J 1 base, leaving 6 bases between the germline ends. From germline, CDR1 is SGHDN and CDR2 FVKESK. The CDR3 length is 14 residues. The CDR3 DNA reads as TGTGCCAGCAGCCAAGTCGATGGCACAGATACGCAGTATTTT. Amino acids: CASSQVDGTDTQYF.

This clone has only one observation. This sequence joins TRBV7-8 and TRBJ1-4; D perhaps matches TRBD1 (6 bases). V lost 7 bases and J lost 7, with 16 bases in between. This CDR3 contains 14 residues. Germline assignment: CDR1 SGHVS and CDR2 FQNEAQ. The CDR3 loop is CASTKGGSGEKLFF. As DNA, the CDR3 is TGTGCCAGCACCAAGGGGGGTTCCGGTGAAAAACTGTTTTTT.

The rearrangement links TRBV9 to TRBJ1-2, with D perhaps TRBD1 (6 bases). In germline, CDR1 is SGDLS, CDR2 YYNGEE. Trimming pared 4 bases from V and 0 bases from J, leaving 13 bases between. The CDR3 length is 15 residues. The CDR3 DNA sequence: TGTGCCAGCAGCTCTACAGGGCGAGCTAACTATGGCTACACCTTC. Its translation: CASSSTGRANYGYTF.

V gene TRBV7-9 combines with J gene TRBJ2-2, with D unresolved. The germline CDR1 and CDR2 sequences are SEHNR and FQNEAQ (reference sequence). This CDR3 has 14 amino acids. Deletions cut 1 base from V and 1 base from J, with 4 bases between. The chain's CDR3 is CASSLDGNTGELFF. The CDR3 bases are TGTGCCAGCAGCTTAGACGGGAACACCGGGGAGCTGTTTTTT.

This clone was detected only a few times. The rearrangement links TRBV6-4 to TRBJ1-6; no definite D call. The CDR3 extends over 13 amino acids. V shed 2 bases and J shed 5 bases, with 4 bases lying between them. Germline CDR1 is MRHNA and CDR2 is SNTAGT. The CDR3 is CASSDRDNSPLHF. The CDR3, as DNA: TGTGCCAGCAGTGACAGGGATAATTCACCCCTCCACTTT.

This clone was detected once. V is TRBV7-8 and J is TRBJ2-1; 7 bases are a match to TRBD2. Germline V CDR1 and CDR2: SGHVS, FQNEAQ. Trimming at V came to 0 bases and at J to 7 bases, leaving 12 bases not matched to a gene. CDR3 length: 17 amino acids. The CDR3 loop is CASSLAGGNWDFNEQFF. DNA of the CDR3: TGTGCCAGCAGCTTAGCGGGGGGGAATTGGGATTTTAATGAGCAGTTCTTC.

This chain connects TRBV27 to TRBJ2-1; D gene uncertain. Trimming pared 5 bases from V and 2 bases from J, leaving 10 bases between. The CDR3 is 14 residues long. Germline values: CDR1 MNHEY, CDR2 SMNVEV (reference sequence). CDR3: CASSPGGPYNEQFF. The CDR3 bases are TGTGCCAGCAGTCCAGGCGGCCCCTACAATGAGCAGTTCTTC.

This clone appeared a few times. J is TRBJ1-1 and V is TRBV19; tentative D call: TRBD1 (5 bases). With 7 bases removed from V and 10 bases from J, the gap between germline ends came to 10 bases. The length of the CDR3 is 10 residues. CDR1 and CDR2 (germline): LNHDA, SQIVND (reference sequence). The chain's CDR3 is CASTGGGAFF. CDR3 nucleotide sequence: TGTGCCAGTACGGGTGGGGGAGCTTTCTTT.

Written as DNA, the CDR3 is TGCGCCAGCAGCCAAGGGGACGGACCCTACGAGCAGTACTTC. Translation gives CASSQGDGPYEQYF. The J gene is TRBJ2-7, the V gene TRBV4-1; the D call may be TRBD1 or TRBD2 (5 bases each). From germline, CDR1 is MGHRA and CDR2 YSYEKL. The CDR3 has 14 residues. With 1 base removed from V and 2 bases from J, the gap between germline ends came to 9 bases.

This rearrangement joins TRBV28 to TRBJ2-5; 11 nucleotides agree with TRBD2. The germline gives CDR1 MDHEN, CDR2 SYDVKM. CDR3 length: 14 residues. V was pared by 5 bases and J by 3 bases, with 2 bases of the junction left unmatched. CDR3 sequence (DNA): TGTGCCAGCAGTGAACTAGCGGGAGAAGAGACCCAGTACTTC. This sequence encodes CASSELAGEETQYF.